The 21 T cell receptor beta chains given below trace back to one sample, sequenced in a study of blood T cells in healthy people across ages. Alongside a J-beta primer mix, a sample-barcoded 5' primer served in a second PCR lasting about 6 to 12 cycles. TCRdb redid the calling of the 5' RACE reads with MiXCR, one entry per CDR3 protein. The sample lists around 1,700,000 distinct CDR3 sequences, roughly 30% occurring once. The sequenced material came from blood. The receptors shown here come from a woman aged 25 to 39 in good health.

The V and J genes are TRBV11-2 and TRBJ2-1, with D tentatively TRBD2 (5 bases). The CDR3 covers 15 residues. The V end lost 4 bases, the J end lost 3 bases, and 13 bases lay between the germline ends. The germline gives CDR1 SGHAT, CDR2 FQNNGV. CDR3 sequence reads: CASSSTRGIYNEQFF. DNA for the CDR3: TGTGCCAGCAGCTCAACCAGAGGGATCTACAATGAGCAGTTCTTC.

This clonotype was seen only a few times. This sequence joins TRBV7-9 and TRBJ2-3; D may match TRBD1 or TRBD2 (5 bases each). V was cut by 10 bases and J by 4 bases, with 18 bases left in between. Germline V gene lookup returns CDR1 SEHNR and CDR2 FQNEAQ (reference sequence). The CDR3 contains 14 residues. CDR3 nucleotide sequence: TGTGCCATCCCGGGGCTGGAGGCGGCAGATACGCAGTATTTT. This gives the protein CAIPGLEAADTQYF.

Many counts were recorded for this clonotype. The V call is TRBV7-2, the J call TRBJ2-7; D not certain. Germline V lookup: CDR1 SGHTA, CDR2 FQGNSA. This CDR3 has 11 residues. V was trimmed by 3 bases and J by 2 bases, leaving 2 bases between them. DNA of the CDR3: TGTGCCAGCAGCTTTACCTACGAGCAGTACTTC. This encodes CASSFTYEQYF. The full variable domain, its missing parts supplied by reference TRBV7-2 and TRBJ2-7, is GAGVSQSPSNKVTEKGKDVELRCDPISGHTALYWYRQSLGQGLEFLIYFQGNSAPDKSGLPSDRFSAERTGGSVSTLTIQRTQQEDSAVYLCASSFTYEQYFGPGTRLTVT.

Note on this clonotype: Possible read error: a much larger clone is one base away. The chain combines TRBV7-2 with TRBJ2-5; D unclear. The assigned J gene may be wrong: the sequence end matches TRBJ2-7 better. The CDR3 is made up of 13 amino acids. CDR1 and CDR2 (germline): SGHTA, FQGNSA. The CDR3 protein is CASSNWVRYEQYF. CDR3 DNA: TGTGCCAGCAGCAATTGGGTCAGATACGAGCAGTACTTC.

The DNA of the CDR3 is TGTGCCAGCAGCAAAGGCAGCAGGGCAACTGGGGCCAACGTCCTGACTTTC. Protein sequence: CASSKGSRATGANVLTF. The chain carries TRBV21-1 and TRBJ2-6; the table calls TRBD1, which could not be checked here. TRBV21-1 is a listed pseudogene. CDR3 size: 17 residues.

This clonotype was counted a few times. CDR3 bases: TGTGCCACCAGTGAAGGACAGGGTCGGAACGAGCAGTACTTC. Translation: CATSEGQGRNEQYF. The chain has TRBV24-1 and TRBJ2-7, with 8 positions matching TRBD1. The CDR3 runs 14 residues. With 4 bases clipped from V and 5 bases from J, the junction kept 6 bases outside the gene matches. Germline V CDR1 and CDR2: KGHDR, SFDVKD.

This clonotype showed up just a few times. The rearrangement joins TRBV12-3 or TRBV12-4 to TRBJ2-1, with 9 bases aligning to TRBD1. The CDR3 is 16 amino acids. V lost 4 bases and J lost 4; bases outside the gene matches: 8. The CDR3 nucleotides are TGTGCCAGCAGTTCCCGCGGACAGGGGAGGTACAATGAGCAGTTCTTC. Its translation is CASSSRGQGRYNEQFF.

The genes are TRBV7-2 and TRBJ1-5; possible D gene TRBD1, 6 bases. Per germline, CDR1 SGHTA and CDR2 FQGNSA. Between the trimmed V and J ends, which lost 5 bases and 7 bases, there was a span of 15 bases. This CDR3 contains 14 residues. The CDR3 DNA sequence: TGTGCCAGCAGCCCAGGCGCAGGGGAACAGCCCCAGCATTTT. Encoded protein: CASSPGAGEQPQHF. The complete variable domain, with remaining parts taken from reference TRBV7-2 and TRBJ1-5, reads GAGVSQSPSNKVTEKGKDVELRCDPISGHTALYWYRQSLGQGLEFLIYFQGNSAPDKSGLPSDRFSAERTGGSVSTLTIQRTQQEDSAVYLCASSPGAGEQPQHFGDGTRLSIL.

For this clonotype: The CDR3 does not close with the conserved phenylalanine or tryptophan, likely indicating a read error. The rearrangement joins TRBV7-3 to TRBJ2-1; unclear D gene. CDR1 and CDR2 from the germline V gene are SGHTA and FQGTGA. The ends were cut back, 2 bases at V and 5 bases at J, with 7 bases in the middle. This CDR3 comprises 13 residues. CDR3 coding DNA: TGTGCCAGCAGCTTAGGCCTTCACAATGAGCAGTTCTCC. Translated: CASSLGLHNEQFS.

This clonotype has at least ten counts. The J gene is TRBJ2-7, the V gene TRBV29-1; 8 bases map to TRBD1. The CDR3 is made up of 12 amino acids. CDR1 and CDR2 from the germline V gene are SQVTM and ANQGSEA. V shed 7 bases and J 4 bases; nucleotides not matched to a gene: 6. CDR3 region: CSAQGAWYEQYF. Written as DNA, the CDR3 is TGCAGCGCTCAGGGGGCGTGGTACGAGCAGTACTTC.

There are a few counts of this clonotype. This chain connects TRBV5-1 to TRBJ2-6; D call uncertain. The germline CDR1 and CDR2 sequences are SGHRS and YFSETQ. CDR3 length: 13 residues. The V end was cut by 7 bases, the J end by 0 bases, with 5 bases between. The CDR3 sequence: CASYRSGANVLTF. The DNA for the CDR3 is TGCGCCAGCTACCGCTCTGGGGCCAACGTCCTGACTTTC.

This clonotype was seen only a few times. One end of the junction fails to match germline, which may point to a read error. The rearrangement uses TRBV5-1 and TRBJ2-3; TRBD2 might be the D (6 bases). CDR1 and CDR2 from the germline V gene are SGHRS and YFSETQ. The CDR3 has 15 amino acids. CDR3 sequence: CASSLDGRTTDTQYF. In DNA form, the CDR3 reads TGCGCCAGCAGCTTGGATGGGAGGACCACAGATACACAGTATTTT. Full variable domain (remainder filled in from reference TRBV5-1 and TRBJ2-3): KAGVTQTPRYLIKTRGQQVTLSCSPISGHRSVSWYQQTPGQGLQFLFEYFSETQRNKGNFPGRFSGRQFSNSRSEMNVSTLELGDSALYLCASSLDGRTTDTQYFGPGTRLTVL.

The chain carries TRBV5-1 and TRBJ2-7, with unresolved D. The germline gives CDR1 SGHRS, CDR2 YFSETQ. The CDR3 is 14 amino acids. Trimming left V 4 bases short and J 4 bases short, with 15 bases between. CDR3 sequence (DNA): TGCGCCAGCAGCCCGGTCCGAGTGGGTTACGAGCAGTACTTC. Translated, it gives CASSPVRVGYEQYF. Together with reference TRBV5-1 and TRBJ2-7, the CDR3 gives the full variable domain: KAGVTQTPRYLIKTRGQQVTLSCSPISGHRSVSWYQQTPGQGLQFLFEYFSETQRNKGNFPGRFSGRQFSNSRSEMNVSTLELGDSALYLCASSPVRVGYEQYFGPGTRLTVT.

Of note for this clonotype: The junction differs from germline at one of its ends, possibly a read error. The V call is TRBV11-3, the J call TRBJ2-5; D perhaps matches TRBD2 (6 bases). The germline V gene encodes CDR1 SGHNT and CDR2 YENEEA. This CDR3 region has 12 residues. The CDR3 DNA reads as TGTGCCAGCAGTAGGTCGGGAGAGACCCAGGACTTC. This gives the protein CASSRSGETQDF.

This chain connects TRBV7-2 to TRBJ2-1; the D is unclear. V lost 6 bases and J 9 bases, leaving 18 bases between the germline ends. The CDR3 length is 14 residues. Germline loops: CDR1 SGHTA, CDR2 FQGNSA. The DNA of the CDR3 is TGTGCCAGCAGGGGCACAAGTACACACAGTGAGCAGTTCTTC. Residues: CASRGTSTHSEQFF.

The V gene is TRBV30, the J gene TRBJ2-3, with D possibly being TRBD1 (5 bases). CDR1 GTSNPN and CDR2 SVGIG come from the germline V gene (reference sequence). CDR3 length equals 15 residues. V lost 0 bases, J lost 0 bases, and 10 bases lay in between. CDR3 in amino acids: CAWSVGRISTDTQYF. The DNA for the CDR3 is TGTGCCTGGAGTGTGGGGCGGATTAGCACAGATACGCAGTATTTT.

V usage is TRBV7-2 and J usage is TRBJ2-5; TRBD2 matches 10 bases. Germline-derived CDR1 and CDR2 are SGHTA and FQGNSA. This CDR3 has 16 amino acids. The V and J ends lost 0 bases and 1 base, in that order; junction bases with no gene match: 2. CDR3 sequence (DNA): TGTGCCAGCAGCTTAGCAACTAGCGGGGCCCAAGAGACCCAGTACTTC. Encoded protein: CASSLATSGAQETQYF.

This clonotype was counted a few times. The genes are TRBV20-1 and TRBJ2-3; 12 bases are a match to TRBD2. CDR1 DFQATT and CDR2 SNEGSKA come from the germline V gene (reference sequence). The CDR3 totals 15 residues. V trimming: 6 bases; J trimming: 7 bases; junction bases outside the gene matches: 11. The CDR3 reads CSAPPTSGRLNTQYF. The CDR3 bases are TGCAGTGCCCCGCCGACTAGCGGGAGATTGAATACGCAGTATTTT.

The DNA for the CDR3 is TGTGCCAGCACCTCTACGGGGGGAAGGGACACTGAAGCTTTCTTT. Amino acids: CASTSTGGRDTEAFF. The J gene is TRBJ1-1, the V gene TRBV7-9; D possibly corresponds to TRBD1 (5 bases). The CDR3 has 15 amino acids. CDR1 and CDR2 from the germline V gene are SEHNR and FQNEAQ (reference sequence). V gave up 7 bases and J gave up 3 bases, with 18 bases separating them. Using reference TRBV7-9 and TRBJ1-1 for the parts outside the CDR3, the full variable domain is DTGVSQNPRHKITKRGQNVTFRCDPISEHNRLYWYRQTLGQGPEFLTYFQNEAQLEKSRLLSDRFSAERPKGSFSTLEIQRTEQGDSAMYLCASTSTGGRDTEAFFGQGTRLTVV.

This clonotype was observed many times. The chain recombines TRBV12-3 or TRBV12-4 with TRBJ1-2; D is unclear. This CDR3 is 11 amino acids long. Trimming cost V 6 bases and J 4 bases, with 6 bases left between them. CDR3: CASSRAYGYTF. Here the CDR3 DNA reads TGTGCCAGCAGCCGCGCCTATGGCTACACCTTC.

The rearrangement links TRBV29-1 to TRBJ2-1; D perhaps matches TRBD2 (6 bases). CDR3 length: 16 amino acids. Germline V gene lookup returns CDR1 SQVTM and CDR2 ANQGSEA. Trimming stripped 5 bases from V and 0 bases from J, with 17 bases between. CDR3 amino acids: CSVLPPGLDSYNEQFF. The CDR3, as DNA: TGCAGCGTTCTCCCACCGGGACTGGACTCCTACAATGAGCAGTTCTTC.